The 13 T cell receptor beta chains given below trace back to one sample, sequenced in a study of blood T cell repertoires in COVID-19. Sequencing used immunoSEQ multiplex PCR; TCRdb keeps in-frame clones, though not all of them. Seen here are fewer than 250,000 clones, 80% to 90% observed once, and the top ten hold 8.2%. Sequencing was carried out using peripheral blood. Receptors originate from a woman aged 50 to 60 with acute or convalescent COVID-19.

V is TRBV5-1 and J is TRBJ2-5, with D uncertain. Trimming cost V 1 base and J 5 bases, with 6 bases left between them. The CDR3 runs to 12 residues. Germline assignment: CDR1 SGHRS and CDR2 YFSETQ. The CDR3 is CASSLTSETQYF. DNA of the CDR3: TGCGCCAGCAGCTTGACTTCGGAGACCCAGTACTTC.

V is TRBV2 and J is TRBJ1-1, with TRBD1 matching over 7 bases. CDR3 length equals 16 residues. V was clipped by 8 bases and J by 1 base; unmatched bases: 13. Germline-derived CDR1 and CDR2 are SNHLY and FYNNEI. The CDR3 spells CASGEQGVSGNTEAFF. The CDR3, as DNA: TGTGCCAGCGGGGAGCAGGGGGTGTCGGGGAACACTGAAGCTTTCTTT.

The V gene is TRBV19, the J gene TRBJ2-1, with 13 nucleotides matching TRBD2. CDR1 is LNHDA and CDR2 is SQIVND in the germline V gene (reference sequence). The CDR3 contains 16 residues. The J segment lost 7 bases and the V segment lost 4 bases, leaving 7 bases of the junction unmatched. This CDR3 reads CASSTPGTSGINEQFF. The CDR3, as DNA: TGTGCCAGTAGTACCCCCGGGACTAGCGGGATTAATGAGCAGTTCTTC.

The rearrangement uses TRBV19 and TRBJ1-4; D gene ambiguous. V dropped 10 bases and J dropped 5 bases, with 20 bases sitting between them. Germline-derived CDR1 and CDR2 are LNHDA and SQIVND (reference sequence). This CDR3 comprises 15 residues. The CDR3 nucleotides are TGTGCCACGGGAGCCCGTACCAAATACAATGAAAAACTGTTTTTT. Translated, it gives CATGARTKYNEKLFF.

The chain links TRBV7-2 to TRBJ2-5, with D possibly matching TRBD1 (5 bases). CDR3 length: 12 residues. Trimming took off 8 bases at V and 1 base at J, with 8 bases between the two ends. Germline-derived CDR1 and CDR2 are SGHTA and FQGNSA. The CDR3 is CASQGSQETQYF. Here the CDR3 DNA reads TGTGCCAGCCAGGGCTCCCAAGAGACCCAGTACTTC.

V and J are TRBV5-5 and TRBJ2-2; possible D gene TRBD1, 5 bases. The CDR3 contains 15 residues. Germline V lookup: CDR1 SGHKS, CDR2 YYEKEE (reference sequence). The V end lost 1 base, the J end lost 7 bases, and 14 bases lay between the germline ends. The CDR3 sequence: CASSLTEARGGELFF. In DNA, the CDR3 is TGTGCCAGCAGCTTGACGGAAGCAAGGGGCGGGGAGCTGTTTTTT.

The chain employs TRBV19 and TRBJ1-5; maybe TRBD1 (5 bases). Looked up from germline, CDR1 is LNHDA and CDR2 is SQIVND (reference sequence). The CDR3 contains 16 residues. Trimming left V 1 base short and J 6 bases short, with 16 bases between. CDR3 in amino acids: CASSIGGVLFVQPQHF. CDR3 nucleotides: TGTGCCAGTAGTATAGGGGGGGTTTTGTTCGTTCAGCCCCAGCATTTT.

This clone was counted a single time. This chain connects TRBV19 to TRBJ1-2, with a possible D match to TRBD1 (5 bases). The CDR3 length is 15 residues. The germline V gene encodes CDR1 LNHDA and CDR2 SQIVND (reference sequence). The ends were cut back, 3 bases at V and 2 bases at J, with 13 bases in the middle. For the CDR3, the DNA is TGTGCCAGTAGTATCGGAGGGGCGCCGAACTATGGCTACACCTTC. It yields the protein CASSIGGAPNYGYTF.

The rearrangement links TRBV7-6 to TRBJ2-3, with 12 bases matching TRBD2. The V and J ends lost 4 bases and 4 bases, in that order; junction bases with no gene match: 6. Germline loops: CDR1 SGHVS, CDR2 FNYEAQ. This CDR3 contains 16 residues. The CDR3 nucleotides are TGTGCCAGCAGCTCCTTGACTAGCGGGAGTGCAGATACGCAGTATTTT. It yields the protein CASSSLTSGSADTQYF.

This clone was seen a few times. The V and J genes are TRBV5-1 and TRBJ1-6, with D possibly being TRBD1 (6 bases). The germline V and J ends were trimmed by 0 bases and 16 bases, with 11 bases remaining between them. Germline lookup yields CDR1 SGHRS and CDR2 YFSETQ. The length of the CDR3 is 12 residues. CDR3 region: CASSLGGRRLHF. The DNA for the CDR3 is TGCGCCAGCAGCTTGGGGGGGCGAAGGCTCCACTTT.

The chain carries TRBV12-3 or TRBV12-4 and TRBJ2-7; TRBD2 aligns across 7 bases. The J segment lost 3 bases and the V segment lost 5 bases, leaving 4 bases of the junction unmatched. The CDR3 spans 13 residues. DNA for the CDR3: TGTGCCAGCAGTCAAGGACTAGTCTACGAGCAGTACTTC. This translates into CASSQGLVYEQYF.

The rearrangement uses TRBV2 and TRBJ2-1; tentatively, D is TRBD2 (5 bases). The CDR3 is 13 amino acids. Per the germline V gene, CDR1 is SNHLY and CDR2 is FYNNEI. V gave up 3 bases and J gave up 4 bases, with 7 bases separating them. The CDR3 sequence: CASSDGDYNEQFF. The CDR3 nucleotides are TGTGCCAGCAGTGACGGGGATTACAATGAGCAGTTCTTC.

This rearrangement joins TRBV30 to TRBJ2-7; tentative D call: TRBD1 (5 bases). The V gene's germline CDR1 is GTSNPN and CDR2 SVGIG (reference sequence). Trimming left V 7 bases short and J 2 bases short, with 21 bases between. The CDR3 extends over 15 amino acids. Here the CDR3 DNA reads TGTGCCTACCAAAAAAGGGGCCCCCGGACCTACGAGCAGTACTTC. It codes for CAYQKRGPRTYEQYF. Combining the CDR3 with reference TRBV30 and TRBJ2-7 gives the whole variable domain SQTIHQWPATLVQPVGSPLSLECTVEGTSNPNLYWYRQAAGRGLQLLFYSVGIGQISSEVPQNLSASRPQDRQFILSSKKLLLSDSGFYLCAYQKRGPRTYEQYFGPGTRLTVT.